This is a list of T cell receptor beta chains from one sample in a study of CXCR3-negative and CXCR3-positive naive CD8 T cells. TCRdb re-called the 5' RACE reads and catalogs CDR3 proteins one per entry, DNA excluded. This repertoire includes 45,000 or so distinct CDR3 sequences. The sequenced sample was naive CXCR3- CD8+ T cells from blood. These TCRs come from a human donor in good health. Some clones in this sample may be carry-over from other donors' samples. The CDR3 runs from the conserved cysteine through the conserved F or W. Fields, in order: J gene, V gene, CDR3 protein.

J gene: TRBJ1-2; V gene: TRBV3-1; CDR3 protein: CASSHTGTAITGGYTF
J gene: TRBJ1-2; V gene: TRBV6-5; CDR3 protein: CASSYLDRAGYTF
J gene: TRBJ1-1; V gene: TRBV6-5; CDR3 protein: CASSYSGGVMNEAFF
J gene: TRBJ2-5; V gene: TRBV7-2; CDR3 protein: CASSVLLAGGLETQYF
J gene: TRBJ2-7; V gene: TRBV21-1; CDR3 protein: CASSKAPLAGVYEQYF
J gene: TRBJ2-3; V gene: TRBV27; CDR3 protein: CASSFPATSGGPDTQYF
J gene: TRBJ1-1; V gene: TRBV7-6; CDR3 protein: CASSLGGEVNTEAFF
J gene: TRBJ2-7; V gene: TRBV7-2; CDR3 protein: CASSLGMALPTYEQYF
J gene: TRBJ2-7; V gene: TRBV6-6; CDR3 protein: CASSPTGEAYEQYF
J gene: TRBJ2-3; V gene: TRBV4-3; CDR3 protein: CASSQDFGGGADTQYF
J gene: TRBJ2-7; V gene: TRBV4-3; CDR3 protein: CASSPHEGAEQYF
J gene: TRBJ2-1; V gene: TRBV6-4; CDR3 protein: CASSDSGGAYNEQFF
J gene: TRBJ1-1; V gene: TRBV29-1; CDR3 protein: CSSYLASGTEAFF
J gene: TRBJ1-6; V gene: TRBV6-5; CDR3 protein: CASSSTTTGSYNSPLHF
J gene: TRBJ2-7; V gene: TRBV12-3/TRBV12-4; CDR3 protein: CASSLSGGEQYF
J gene: TRBJ2-5; V gene: TRBV7-3; CDR3 protein: CASSPGGGAETQYF
J gene: TRBJ2-7; V gene: TRBV29-1; CDR3 protein: CSAETGTHEQYF
J gene: TRBJ2-1; V gene: TRBV18; CDR3 protein: CASSPSAASYNEQFF
J gene: TRBJ2-1; V gene: TRBV4-1; CDR3 protein: CASSHSGIYNEQFF
J gene: TRBJ1-1; V gene: TRBV25-1; CDR3 protein: CASSELLPNTEAFF
J gene: TRBJ1-1; V gene: TRBV19; CDR3 protein: CASQTGANTEAFF
J gene: TRBJ2-2; V gene: TRBV28; CDR3 protein: CASRVTGSNTGELFF
J gene: TRBJ2-3; V gene: TRBV28; CDR3 protein: CASSLLDSAGALVETDTQYF
J gene: TRBJ2-1; V gene: TRBV20-1; CDR3 protein: CSARVSGGRAYNEQFF
J gene: TRBJ1-1; V gene: TRBV15; CDR3 protein: CATSPGATEAFF
J gene: TRBJ2-7; V gene: TRBV4-3; CDR3 protein: CASSQEVTHSYEQYF
J gene: TRBJ2-1; V gene: TRBV27; CDR3 protein: CASSLDRGHYEQFF